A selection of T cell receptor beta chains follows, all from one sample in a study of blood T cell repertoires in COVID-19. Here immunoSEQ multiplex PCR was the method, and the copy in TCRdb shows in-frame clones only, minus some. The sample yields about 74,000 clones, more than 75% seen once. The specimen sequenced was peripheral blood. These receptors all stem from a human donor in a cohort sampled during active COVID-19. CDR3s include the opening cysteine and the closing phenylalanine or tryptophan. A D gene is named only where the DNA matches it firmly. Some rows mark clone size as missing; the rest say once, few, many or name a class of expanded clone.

CDR3 protein: CATSRDRGQGIRKTQYF
CDR3 DNA: TGTGCCACCAGCAGAGATAGGGGACAGGGTATTAGAAAGACCCAGTACTTC
clone size: .
D gene: TRBD1
V gene: TRBV15
J gene: TRBJ2-5

CDR3 protein: CASSLSLAKAKNIQYF
CDR3 DNA: TGTGCCAGCAGTTTATCTCTGGCCAAGGCCAAAAACATTCAGTACTTC
clone size: once
D gene: .
V gene: TRBV28
J gene: TRBJ2-4

CDR3 protein: CATSAAGSYEQYF
CDR3 DNA: TGTGCCACCAGTGCGGCAGGCTCCTACGAGCAGTACTTC
clone size: few
D gene: .
V gene: TRBV24-1
J gene: TRBJ2-7

CDR3 protein: CASSPLTTTGANYGYTF
CDR3 DNA: TGTGCCAGCTCACCACTAACCACGACAGGTGCTAACTATGGCTACACCTTC
clone size: few
D gene: .
V gene: TRBV18
J gene: TRBJ1-2

CDR3 protein: CASSFGQENYGYTF
CDR3 DNA: TGTGCCAGCAGCTTCGGACAGGAGAACTATGGCTACACCTTC
clone size: .
D gene: TRBD1
V gene: TRBV5-5
J gene: TRBJ1-2

CDR3 protein: CASGPTGDRAVKEQYF
CDR3 DNA: TGCGCCAGCGGACCTACCGGGGACAGGGCCGTGAAAGAGCAGTACTTC
clone size: .
D gene: TRBD1
V gene: TRBV5-1
J gene: TRBJ2-7

CDR3 protein: CASSESSPLRQFF
CDR3 DNA: TGCGCCAGCAGTGAGTCTAGCCCTCTTCGGCAGTTCTTC
clone size: .
D gene: .
V gene: TRBV10-1
J gene: TRBJ2-1

CDR3 protein: CASSLSASSHVQYF
CDR3 DNA: TGTGCCAGCAGCTTATCCGCCTCAAGCCACGTGCAGTACTTC
clone size: few
D gene: .
V gene: TRBV11-3
J gene: TRBJ2-7

CDR3 protein: CASSLETIGQGASSGANVLTF
CDR3 DNA: TGCGCCAGCAGCCTTGAGACAATTGGACAGGGGGCTAGTTCTGGGGCCAACGTCCTGACTTTC
clone size: few
D gene: TRBD1
V gene: TRBV4-1
J gene: TRBJ2-6

CDR3 protein: CASSQGQVEKLFF
CDR3 DNA: TGTGCCAGCAGCCAGGGGCAAGTAGAAAAACTGTTTTTT
clone size: .
D gene: .
V gene: TRBV2
J gene: TRBJ1-4

CDR3 protein: CAISESRVETQPQHF
CDR3 DNA: TGTGCCATCAGTGAGTCGAGGGTCGAAACTCAGCCCCAGCATTTT
clone size: .
D gene: .
V gene: TRBV10-3
J gene: TRBJ1-5

CDR3 protein: CASSLVPLRAGGSNNEQFF
CDR3 DNA: TGTGCCAGCAGCTTAGTGCCACTTCGGGCGGGAGGGAGTAACAATGAGCAGTTCTTC
clone size: .
D gene: TRBD2
V gene: TRBV11-2
J gene: TRBJ2-1

CDR3 protein: CASSPGLTSGANVLTF
CDR3 DNA: TGCGCCAGCAGCCCGGGACTCACCTCTGGGGCCAACGTCCTGACTTTC
clone size: .
D gene: .
V gene: TRBV4-3
J gene: TRBJ2-6

CDR3 protein: CASSLEVASGGEFF
CDR3 DNA: TGTGCCAGCAGCCTTGAAGTGGCTAGCGGGGGGGAGTTCTTC
clone size: .
D gene: TRBD2
V gene: TRBV28
J gene: TRBJ2-1

CDR3 protein: CASRHYSGRIHEQYF
CDR3 DNA: TGTGCCAGCAGGCATTATAGCGGGAGAATCCACGAGCAGTACTTC
clone size: .
D gene: TRBD2
V gene: TRBV7-9
J gene: TRBJ2-7

CDR3 protein: CASSSLALNHYEQYF
CDR3 DNA: TGTGCCAGCAGTTCACTAGCGTTAAACCACTACGAGCAGTACTTC
clone size: once
D gene: TRBD2
V gene: TRBV28
J gene: TRBJ2-7

CDR3 protein: CASSLNTPNTEAFF
CDR3 DNA: TGTGCCAGCAGCTTGAACACACCAAACACTGAAGCTTTCTTT
clone size: .
D gene: .
V gene: TRBV7-2
J gene: TRBJ1-1

CDR3 protein: CASSRGTGSRGEQYF
CDR3 DNA: TGTGCCAGCAGTAGGGGGACAGGGTCTCGAGGGGAGCAGTACTTC
clone size: .
D gene: TRBD1
V gene: TRBV28
J gene: TRBJ2-7

CDR3 protein: CASSESGRAFYEQYF
CDR3 DNA: TGTGCCAGCAGTGAAAGCGGGAGGGCCTTTTACGAGCAGTACTTC
clone size: once
D gene: TRBD2
V gene: TRBV6-1
J gene: TRBJ2-7

CDR3 protein: CASSYRTTSGNHEQYF
CDR3 DNA: TGTGCCAGCAGTTACCGGACGACTAGCGGGAACCACGAGCAGTACTTC
clone size: .
D gene: TRBD2
V gene: TRBV6-2/TRBV6-3
J gene: TRBJ2-7

CDR3 protein: CAWISRGLTYEQYF
CDR3 DNA: TGTGCCTGGATATCGAGGGGACTCACCTACGAGCAGTACTTC
clone size: few
D gene: .
V gene: TRBV30
J gene: TRBJ2-7

CDR3 protein: CASSLSGTPSEQYF
CDR3 DNA: TGTGCCAGCAGCCTCTCCGGGACACCCTCCGAGCAGTACTTC
clone size: .
D gene: .
V gene: TRBV7-9
J gene: TRBJ2-7

CDR3 protein: CAIGGLAGGPSGTGELFF
CDR3 DNA: TGTGCCATCGGGGGACTAGCGGGAGGGCCCTCGGGCACCGGGGAGCTGTTTTTT
clone size: .
D gene: TRBD2
V gene: TRBV10-3
J gene: TRBJ2-2

CDR3 protein: CASSSDTGSGRSQPQHF
CDR3 DNA: TGTGCCAGCAGCTCAGACACCGGGTCTGGGAGAAGTCAGCCCCAGCATTTT
clone size: .
D gene: .
V gene: TRBV7-9
J gene: TRBJ1-5

CDR3 protein: CASARGWDAYEQYF
CDR3 DNA: TGTGCTAGTGCCCGGGGGTGGGACGCCTACGAGCAGTACTTC
clone size: .
D gene: .
V gene: TRBV12-5
J gene: TRBJ2-7

CDR3 protein: CASSPAAGGFGNQPQHF
CDR3 DNA: TGTGCCAGCAGCCCAGCCGCGGGTGGGTTTGGCAATCAGCCCCAGCATTTT
clone size: .
D gene: .
V gene: TRBV28
J gene: TRBJ1-5

CDR3 protein: CASSRTGTSGRGTQYF
CDR3 DNA: TGTGCCAGCAGCCGAACCGGGACTAGCGGGAGAGGAACGCAGTATTTT
clone size: .
D gene: TRBD2
V gene: TRBV11-1
J gene: TRBJ2-3

CDR3 protein: CARGNRILEQYF
CDR3 DNA: TGTGCCAGGGGAAACAGGATTCTCGAGCAGTACTTC
clone size: .
D gene: .
V gene: TRBV7-9
J gene: TRBJ2-7

CDR3 protein: CASSIIGLAGKPEQYF
CDR3 DNA: TGTGCCAGTAGTATAATCGGACTAGCGGGAAAGCCCGAGCAGTACTTC
clone size: .
D gene: TRBD2
V gene: TRBV19
J gene: TRBJ2-7

CDR3 protein: CASSLTSGKNTGELFF
CDR3 DNA: TGTGCCAGCAGTTTGACTAGCGGGAAAAACACCGGGGAGCTGTTTTTT
clone size: once
D gene: TRBD2
V gene: TRBV5-6
J gene: TRBJ2-2

CDR3 protein: CASSHDYAEQYF
CDR3 DNA: TGTGCCAGCAGTCATGACTATGCCGAGCAGTACTTC
clone size: .
D gene: .
V gene: TRBV6-6
J gene: TRBJ2-7

CDR3 protein: CASSSAGGNEQYF
CDR3 DNA: TGTGCCAGTAGCTCGGCGGGAGGTAACGAGCAGTACTTC
clone size: .
D gene: TRBD2
V gene: TRBV19
J gene: TRBJ2-7

CDR3 protein: CASSSHSREAYEQYF
CDR3 DNA: TGTGCCAGCAGTTCCCACTCGCGGGAGGCCTACGAGCAGTACTTC
clone size: .
D gene: TRBD2
V gene: TRBV6-5
J gene: TRBJ2-7

CDR3 protein: CASSVSGQPTETQYF
CDR3 DNA: TGTGCCAGCAGCGTTAGCGGGCAGCCTACAGAGACCCAGTACTTC
clone size: few
D gene: TRBD2
V gene: TRBV9
J gene: TRBJ2-5

CDR3 protein: CASSLVGEGTEAFF
CDR3 DNA: TGTGCCAGCAGTTTAGTTGGGGAGGGCACTGAAGCTTTCTTT
clone size: .
D gene: .
V gene: TRBV27
J gene: TRBJ1-1

CDR3 protein: CASSNPGQGAGELFF
CDR3 DNA: TGTGCCAGCAGCAACCCGGGACAGGGGGCCGGGGAGCTGTTTTTT
clone size: .
D gene: TRBD1
V gene: TRBV7-2
J gene: TRBJ2-2

CDR3 protein: CASSQDEGESYNEQFF
CDR3 DNA: TGTGCCAGCAGCCAAGATGAGGGGGAATCCTACAATGAGCAGTTCTTC
clone size: .
D gene: .
V gene: TRBV3-1/TRBV3-2
J gene: TRBJ2-1

CDR3 protein: CASSLGGLAGVNEQFF
CDR3 DNA: TGCGCCAGCAGCTTGGGTGGACTAGCGGGAGTCAATGAGCAGTTCTTC
clone size: .
D gene: TRBD2
V gene: TRBV5-1
J gene: TRBJ2-1

CDR3 protein: CASSSTGVGEAFF
CDR3 DNA: TGTGCCAGCAGTTCGACAGGGGTGGGTGAAGCTTTCTTT
clone size: .
D gene: TRBD1
V gene: TRBV27
J gene: TRBJ1-1

CDR3 protein: CAWTKQGISNQPQHF
CDR3 DNA: TGTGCCTGGACCAAACAGGGGATAAGCAATCAGCCCCAGCATTTT
clone size: .
D gene: TRBD1
V gene: TRBV30
J gene: TRBJ1-5

CDR3 protein: CASSRTVPNYGYTF
CDR3 DNA: TGTGCCAGCAGTAGGACAGTTCCTAACTATGGCTACACCTTC
clone size: .
D gene: .
V gene: TRBV27
J gene: TRBJ1-2

CDR3 protein: CASSRFSGELSYEQYF
CDR3 DNA: TGCGCCAGCAGTCGGTTTAGCGGGGAGCTCTCCTACGAGCAGTACTTC
clone size: .
D gene: TRBD2
V gene: TRBV10-2
J gene: TRBJ2-7

CDR3 protein: CASTSGTPVNSPLHF
CDR3 DNA: TGCGCCAGCACTTCGGGGACACCCGTTAATTCACCCCTCCACTTT
clone size: .
D gene: .
V gene: TRBV5-1
J gene: TRBJ1-6

CDR3 protein: CASSLQGNPGETQYF
CDR3 DNA: TGTGCCAGTAGTCTACAGGGGAACCCCGGGGAGACCCAGTACTTC
clone size: .
D gene: TRBD1
V gene: TRBV19
J gene: TRBJ2-5

CDR3 protein: CASSPRAGQGPRGSSYEQYF
CDR3 DNA: TGTGCCAGCAGCCCCCGAGCGGGACAGGGGCCTCGCGGTTCCTCCTACGAGCAGTACTTC
clone size: once
D gene: TRBD1
V gene: TRBV9
J gene: TRBJ2-7

CDR3 protein: CASSKNTEAFF
CDR3 DNA: TGTGCCAGCAGCAAGAACACTGAAGCTTTCTTT
clone size: few
D gene: .
V gene: TRBV2
J gene: TRBJ1-1

CDR3 protein: CASSLGWGGNTEAFF
CDR3 DNA: TGTGCCAGCAGCTTAGGCTGGGGGGGGAACACTGAAGCTTTCTTT
clone size: .
D gene: .
V gene: TRBV11-1
J gene: TRBJ1-1

CDR3 protein: CASSLGLLTDTQYF
CDR3 DNA: TGTGCCAGCAGCTTGGGACTGCTGACAGATACGCAGTATTTT
clone size: .
D gene: .
V gene: TRBV5-4
J gene: TRBJ2-3

CDR3 protein: CASSQDRSSYNEQFF
CDR3 DNA: TGTGCCAGCAGCCAAGACAGAAGCTCCTACAATGAGCAGTTCTTC
clone size: .
D gene: .
V gene: TRBV3-1/TRBV3-2
J gene: TRBJ2-1

CDR3 protein: CASSLGGAEPYEQYF
CDR3 DNA: TGTGCCAGCAGCTTGGGGGGAGCGGAGCCCTACGAGCAGTACTTC
clone size: .
D gene: .
V gene: TRBV5-4
J gene: TRBJ2-7

CDR3 protein: CASSSLAGGTGELFF
CDR3 DNA: TGTGCCAGCAGCAGTTTAGCGGGAGGCACCGGGGAGCTGTTTTTT
clone size: .
D gene: TRBD2
V gene: TRBV7-2
J gene: TRBJ2-2

CDR3 protein: CASSPTGTRVNYEQYF
CDR3 DNA: TGTGCCAGCAGCCCAACAGGGACTAGAGTAAACTACGAGCAGTACTTC
clone size: .
D gene: TRBD2
V gene: TRBV9
J gene: TRBJ2-7

CDR3 protein: CAWSVQVEAFF
CDR3 DNA: TGTGCCTGGAGTGTACAAGTAGAAGCTTTCTTT
clone size: .
D gene: .
V gene: TRBV30
J gene: TRBJ1-1

CDR3 protein: CASSPVSMTGGDTQYF
CDR3 DNA: TGTGCCAGCTCACCCGTGAGTATGACGGGTGGAGATACGCAGTATTTT
clone size: once
D gene: .
V gene: TRBV18
J gene: TRBJ2-3

CDR3 protein: CSASPIPTGLYGYTF
CDR3 DNA: TGCAGTGCTAGTCCTATACCGACAGGCCTCTATGGCTACACCTTC
clone size: .
D gene: .
V gene: TRBV20-1
J gene: TRBJ1-2